The 13 T cell receptor beta chains below all came from one sample that was sequenced in a study of cytomegalovirus exposure and HLA in healthy donors. PCR amplification relied on 60 Vbeta primers (plus 13 Jbeta primers). The table came from immunoSEQ multiplex PCR; TCRdb's copy has only in-frame clones and leaves some out. The sample shows about 250,000 clones, around 66% of them seen only once. Sequenced input: PBMCs. The origin of the receptors is a female donor in good health and CMV-seronegative.

J is TRBJ2-7 and V is TRBV5-4, with D uncertain. The CDR3 is made up of 14 amino acids. Trimming removed 4 bases from V and 2 bases from J, with 13 bases in between. The germline V gene has CDR1 SGHNT and CDR2 YYREEE (reference sequence). The CDR3 sequence is CASSPTFGAYEQYF. The CDR3 nucleotides read TGTGCCAGCAGCCCCACGTTTGGAGCCTACGAGCAGTACTTC.

The J gene is TRBJ2-7, the V gene TRBV27; D perhaps matches TRBD2 (5 bases). This CDR3 is built from 13 residues. Germline CDR1 reads MNHEY; CDR2 reads SMNVEV (reference sequence). The V and J ends lost 2 bases and 2 bases respectively, with 7 bases between them. CDR3 residues: CASSLRGTYEQYF. The CDR3 nucleotides read TGTGCCAGCAGTTTACGAGGGACCTACGAGCAGTACTTC.

The chain uses TRBV10-3 and TRBJ2-3, with D perhaps TRBD1 (6 bases). Germline loops: CDR1 ENHRY, CDR2 SYGVKD. The CDR3 runs 13 residues. The germline V and J ends were trimmed by 8 bases and 2 bases, with 11 bases remaining between them. The CDR3 DNA sequence: TGTGCCATCTATGGGGGCAACACAGATACGCAGTATTTT. Translating gives CAIYGGNTDTQYF.

CDR3 protein: CASSDQAQETQYF. The CDR3 DNA reads TGTGCCAGCAGTGACCAGGCCCAAGAGACCCAGTACTTC. The chain couples TRBV2 to TRBJ2-5; no reliable D call. Germline CDR1 and CDR2: SNHLY and FYNNEI. Between the trimmed V and J ends, which lost 3 bases and 1 base, there was a span of 6 bases. There are 13 residues in the CDR3.

A word on this clone: An end of the junction differs from the germline gene, which may be a read error. The CDR3: CASKGQVNGCTF. For the CDR3, the DNA is TGTGCCTCCAAGGGGCAAGTCAATGGCTGCACCTTC. This rearrangement joins TRBV2 to TRBJ1-2, with D tentatively TRBD1 (5 bases). Germline V gene lookup returns CDR1 SNHLY and CDR2 FYNNEI. The CDR3 sequence is 12 residues long. The entire variable domain, with the rest obtained from reference TRBV2 and TRBJ1-2, is as follows: EPEVTQTPSHQVTQMGQEVILRCVPISNHLYFYWYRQILGQKVEFLVSFYNNEISEKSEIFDDQFSVERPDGSNFTLKIRSTKLEDSAMYFCASKGQVNGCTFGSGTRLTVV.

This rearrangement joins TRBV7-9 to TRBJ2-3; D is perhaps TRBD1 (6 bases). V lost 3 bases and J lost 2, with 12 bases in between. Germline V gene lookup returns CDR1 SEHNR and CDR2 FQNEAQ (reference sequence). The CDR3 contains 15 residues. CDR3 amino acids: CASSLGPGVTDTQYF. DNA of the CDR3: TGTGCCAGCAGCTTGGGGCCAGGGGTCACAGATACGCAGTATTTT. Combining the CDR3 with reference TRBV7-9 and TRBJ2-3 gives the whole variable domain DTGVSQNPRHKITKRGQNVTFRCDPISEHNRLYWYRQTLGQGPEFLTYFQNEAQLEKSRLLSDRFSAERPKGSFSTLEIQRTEQGDSAMYLCASSLGPGVTDTQYFGPGTRLTVL.

The genes are TRBV11-3 and TRBJ2-7; D is possibly TRBD2 (6 bases). The ends were cut back, 1 base at V and 2 bases at J, with 12 bases in the middle. The CDR3 length is 15 residues. Germline-derived CDR1 and CDR2 are SGHNT and YENEEA. CDR3 nucleotides: TGTGCCAGCAGCTTAGGCGGGATTCTAACCTACGAGCAGTACTTC. Protein product: CASSLGGILTYEQYF.

The chain links TRBV5-1 to TRBJ2-6; TRBD2 might be the D (6 bases). The length of the CDR3 is 16 residues. CDR1 and CDR2 (germline): SGHRS, YFSETQ. Trimming shortened V by 0 bases and J by 0 bases, and 7 bases separated the two germline ends. The DNA of the CDR3 is TGCGCCAGCAGCTTGGCGGGGGACTCTGGGGCCAACGTCCTGACTTTC. It yields the protein CASSLAGDSGANVLTF.

This sequence joins TRBV28 and TRBJ2-2; weak D call: TRBD1 (5 bases). The ends were cut back, 7 bases at V and 6 bases at J, with 15 bases in the middle. The germline V gene encodes CDR1 MDHEN and CDR2 SYDVKM. The CDR3 sequence is 14 residues long. The CDR3 here is CASTARAKAGELFF. Written as DNA, the CDR3 is TGTGCCAGCACCGCCAGGGCGAAGGCCGGGGAGCTGTTTTTT.

The sample holds a few counts of this clone. J is TRBJ2-2 and V is TRBV7-9, with no clear D. The germline V and J ends were trimmed by 4 bases and 2 bases, with 8 bases remaining between them. The CDR3 totals 14 residues. Germline V gene sequence: CDR1 SEHNR, CDR2 FQNEAQ (reference sequence). The CDR3 region is CASSSTTNTGELFF. The CDR3 bases are TGTGCCAGCAGCTCCACCACTAACACCGGGGAGCTGTTTTTT.

This clone appeared once. The gene calls are TRBV10-3 and TRBJ2-5; D is ambiguous. The germline V gene has CDR1 ENHRY and CDR2 SYGVKD. Trimming left V 3 bases short and J 4 bases short, with 9 bases between. The CDR3 totals 13 residues. In nucleotides, the CDR3 is TGTGCCATCAGTGATTACAGCAGAGAGACCCAGTACTTC. Translation: CAISDYSRETQYF.

V and J are TRBV5-1 and TRBJ2-5; 8 nucleotides align to TRBD1. The tail of the sequence fits TRBJ2-7 better, so the J call may be wrong. The length of the CDR3 is 14 residues. Germline V CDR1 and CDR2: SGHRS, YFSETQ. The CDR3 region has the DNA TGCGCCAGCAGCTCCGGGACAGGACTCTACGAGCAGTACTTC. Translating it yields CASSSGTGLYEQYF.

The chain couples TRBV7-8 to TRBJ2-7; weak D call: TRBD1 (5 bases). CDR3 length equals 17 residues. Germline-derived CDR1 and CDR2 are SGHVS and FQNEAQ. Trimming left V 5 bases short and J 4 bases short, with 24 bases between. The CDR3 DNA reads TGTGCCAGCAGCCCACTTCCTCAAGGGCAGGGCCAATACGAGCAGTACTTC. Its translation is CASSPLPQGQGQYEQYF. The full variable domain, rest sourced from reference TRBV7-8 and TRBJ2-7, is GAGVSQSPRYKVAKRGQDVALRCDPISGHVSLFWYQQALGQGPEFLTYFQNEAQLDKSGLPSDRFFAERPEGSVSTLKIQRTQQEDSAVYLCASSPLPQGQGQYEQYFGPGTRLTVT.